Listed here is a single T cell receptor beta chain. The antigen it binds to is not known. Base qualities are not provided; no much larger clone lies one nucleotide away. This specimen's time point label, interpreted: cells obtained before transplantation from donor or recipient. CD3+CD4+ and CD3+CD8+ populations were FACS-sorted from unstimulated pre-transplant donor and recipient cells taken from spleen or lymph nodes. From the germline V gene, CDR1 is SGHAT and CDR2 is FQNNGV. From cysteine to phenylalanine, the CDR3 is 17 amino acids long. Only CDR3 DNA is held: 51 bases, read in frame from base 1. Unmatched junction bases come to 14, with V trimmed by 5 bases and J by 3 bases. These data are taken from a study of graft-versus-host responses after intestinal transplantation (dated by TCRdb to about 2021). For context, the study as a whole: The transplants that recipients received were multivisceral, liver-intestinal, or isolated intestinal. To identify alloreactive clones, pre-transplant mixed lymphocyte reaction products were sequenced and compared with unstimulated pre-transplant donor and recipient T cells. The cohort enrolled about two dozen intestinal transplant recipients, one of whom was a retransplant, and 3 patients without pretransplant specimens were excluded. A peak of at least 4% donor T cells among recipient peripheral blood mononuclear cells was the definition used for donor T cell macrochimerism. Every recipient was given anti-thymocyte globulin induction, followed by approximately 3 years of maintenance tacrolimus and steroids. Instead of going to the commercial service, samples from a few later patients were sequenced in-house on an Illumina MiSeq and processed with MiXCR. Bulk TCR-beta CDR3 sequencing was used to track graft-versus-host and host-versus-graft alloreactive T cell clones in the graft, circulation and bone marrow after intestinal transplantation. The research as a whole found: Peak levels of circulating GvH clones were associated with declines in HvG clones early after transplant. In patients with donor T cell macrochimerism, the allografts had high GvH to HvG T cell clonal ratios. GvH clones were detected in recipient bone marrow, and some of these GvH clones were observed earlier in ileal mucosa or blood, consistent with an intestinal mucosal origin. Conclusions were limited by the relatively low number and heterogeneity of intestinal transplant patients.

The library relied on the immunoSEQ multiplex PCR assay. For most patients, genomic DNA was isolated using the Qiagen DNeasy Blood and Tissue Kit and was shipped frozen to Adaptive Biotechnologies for TCR sequencing. For most patients, high-throughput TCR-beta CDR3 sequencing of genomic DNA was performed by Adaptive Biotechnologies. Regarding the original processing steps: TCR sequencing data for 15 to 20 patients were retrieved from Adaptive's ImmunoSEQ software; a few other patients were processed with MiXCR and VDJtools. To correct CD4 versus CD8 sorting errors, sequences present in both subsets at a frequency ratio below 5:1 were removed. Because the origin of CDR3 nucleotide sequences shared between donor and recipient could not be assigned, those sequences were removed. To be classed as alloreactive, a clone needed at least 2-fold expansion over unstimulated cells and a minimum CFSE-low frequency of 0.002% (template counts) or 0.001% (read counts). Clones detected in sequenced pre-transplant spleen, lymph node, or MLR CFSE-low populations of the donor or recipient were defined as mappable. The cumulative frequency of alloreactive clones was calculated as a percentage of all sequences, weighted by copy number. The source is immuneACCESS, and TCRdb retained only in-frame sequences with V and J called. Part of the clones is not carried over; for the studies checked, unresolved V genes explain less than half of this, and the remainder is unexplained. V, J and clone size were drawn from that table, and D and trimming were deduced from the DNA. The table for this sample lists some 86,000 clones; about 87% of them were counted only once. 0.28% of the sample belongs to the ten largest clones.

The clonotype was recovered from a human donor who was the organ donor for an intestinal transplant. The rearranged chain carries TRBV11-2 and TRBJ2-7; 9 central bases correspond to TRBD2. The material was unstimulated CD4+ T cells sorted from spleen or lymph node cells, obtained before transplant. The nucleotide sequence is given as TGTGCCAGCAGCCCCGAGGGAGCGGGAGGAAGATTCTACGAGCAGTACTTC. Its translation is CASSPEGAGGRFYEQYF.